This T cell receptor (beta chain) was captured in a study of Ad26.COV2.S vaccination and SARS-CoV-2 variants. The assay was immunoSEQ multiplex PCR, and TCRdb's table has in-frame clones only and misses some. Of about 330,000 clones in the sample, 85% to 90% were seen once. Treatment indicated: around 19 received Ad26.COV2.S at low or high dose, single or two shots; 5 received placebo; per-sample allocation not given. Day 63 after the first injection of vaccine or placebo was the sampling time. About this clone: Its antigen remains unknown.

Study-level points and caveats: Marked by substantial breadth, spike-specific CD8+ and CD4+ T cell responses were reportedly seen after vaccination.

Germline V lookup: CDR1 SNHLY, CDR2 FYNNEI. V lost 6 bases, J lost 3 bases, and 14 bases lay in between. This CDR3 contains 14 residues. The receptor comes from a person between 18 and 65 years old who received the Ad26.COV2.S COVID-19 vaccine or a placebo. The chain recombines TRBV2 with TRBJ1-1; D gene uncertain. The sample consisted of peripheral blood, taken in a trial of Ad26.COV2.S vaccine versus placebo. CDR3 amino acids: CASRARLLYTEAFF. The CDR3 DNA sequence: TGTGCCAGCAGGGCGAGGCTCCTGTACACTGAAGCTTTCTTT.